The 4 T cell receptor beta chains below were found in one sample sequenced in a study of T cell clones after liver transplantation. This table comes from immunoSEQ multiplex PCR, and its TCRdb copy is limited to in-frame clones, with some not included. Seen here are about 85,000 clones, about 82% observed once, and the top ten hold approximately 0.47%. The sample here was CD4+ T cells from blood, taken approximately 3.5 years after liver transplant. Receptor source: a human patient who received a liver transplant. Some T cells may trace back to the graft donor.

The chain links TRBV28 to TRBJ1-5; D gene ambiguous. V shed 1 base and J shed 7 bases, with 5 bases lying between them. The CDR3 totals 12 residues. The germline V gene encodes CDR1 MDHEN and CDR2 SYDVKM. CDR3 DNA: TGTGCCAGCAGTTTATTTACCCAGCCCCAGCATTTT. It codes for CASSLFTQPQHF.

The chain combines TRBV11-3 with TRBJ2-2; D is perhaps TRBD1 (5 bases). The CDR3 extends over 14 amino acids. V lost 6 bases and J lost 1, with 9 bases in between. Germline loops: CDR1 SGHNT, CDR2 YENEEA. Here the CDR3 reads CASRLTGNTGELFF. CDR3 in DNA: TGTGCCAGCAGACTAACAGGGAACACCGGGGAGCTGTTTTTT.

The count of this clone is one. The chain recombines TRBV28 with TRBJ2-7; D not certain. The CDR3 contains 13 residues. The germline V and J ends were trimmed by 5 bases and 3 bases, with 11 bases remaining between them. CDR1 is MDHEN, CDR2 SYDVKM, per germline. The DNA of the CDR3 is TGTGCCAGCAGTCCCGGGCCTTTCTACGAGCAGTACTTC. Its protein product is CASSPGPFYEQYF.

This clone was picked up one time. The chain has TRBV9 and TRBJ2-5; D unresolved. CDR1 and CDR2 (germline): SGDLS, YYNGEE. Deletions cut 0 bases from V and 5 bases from J, with 11 bases between. This CDR3 region has 14 residues. CDR3 region: CASSVGNSGETQYF. The DNA of the CDR3 is TGTGCCAGCAGCGTAGGAAACAGTGGGGAGACCCAGTACTTC.